Listed here is a single T cell receptor (beta chain). This sample was taken from a study of shared clonotypes between healthy human individuals. V shed 5 bases and J shed 0 bases, with 17 bases lying between them. CDR1 and CDR2 from the germline V gene are SGHKS and YYEKEE (reference sequence). The CDR3 loop spans 16 amino acids. Participating donors were healthy, HIV-negative adults free of recent acute infections or vaccinations. Donors were Caucasian adults residing in Nashville, Tennessee, USA. For genomic DNA, unsorted samples relied on tens of millions of PBMCs. Unsorted PBMC replicate PCRs used around 300 ng DNA, tens of thousands of T cell genomes. TCRdb's copy holds only in-frame clones and misses some; the assay was immunoSEQ multiplex PCR. The table records approximately 500,000 clones, 70% to 80% of them present only once.

This receptor was obtained from a woman aged 40-49 years in good health. Some clones in this sample may be carry-over from other donors' samples. Material: PBMCs. This rearrangement joins TRBV5-5 to TRBJ1-1; tentative D call: TRBD1 (5 bases). The CDR3 DNA reads as TGTGCCAGCAGACCCGACAGTCGAAACATGAACACTGAAGCTTTCTTT. Its protein product is CASRPDSRNMNTEAFF.